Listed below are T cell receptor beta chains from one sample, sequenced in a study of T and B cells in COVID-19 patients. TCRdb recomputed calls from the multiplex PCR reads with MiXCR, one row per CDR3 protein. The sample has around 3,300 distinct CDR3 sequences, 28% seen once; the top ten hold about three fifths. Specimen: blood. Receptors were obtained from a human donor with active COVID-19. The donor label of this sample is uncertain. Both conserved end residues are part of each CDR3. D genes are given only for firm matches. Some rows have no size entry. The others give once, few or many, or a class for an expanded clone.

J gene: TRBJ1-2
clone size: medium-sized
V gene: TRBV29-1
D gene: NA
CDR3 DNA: TGCAGCGTTGAAGAGGAGGACAGACCCCAGGCGGGCTACACCTTC
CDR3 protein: CSVEEEDRPQAGYTF

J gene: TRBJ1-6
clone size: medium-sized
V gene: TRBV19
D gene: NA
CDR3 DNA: TGTGCCAGTAGTGAAAAGTACTCACCCCTCCACTTT
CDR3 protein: CASSEKYSPLHF

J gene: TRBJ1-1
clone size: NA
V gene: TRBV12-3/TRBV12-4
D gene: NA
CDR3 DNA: TGTGCCAGCAGGAGCCCGGGGGTGAACACTGAAGCTTTCTTT
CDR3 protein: CASRSPGVNTEAFF

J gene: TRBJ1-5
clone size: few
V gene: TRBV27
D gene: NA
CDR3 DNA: TGTGCCAGCAGTTTTAGTGGCAATCAGCCCCAGCATTTT
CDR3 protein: CASSFSGNQPQHF

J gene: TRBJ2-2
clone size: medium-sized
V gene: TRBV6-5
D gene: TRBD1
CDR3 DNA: TGTGCCAGCAGTCCCGGGACAGGGGTCCCCGGGGAGCTGTTTTTT
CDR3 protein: CASSPGTGVPGELFF

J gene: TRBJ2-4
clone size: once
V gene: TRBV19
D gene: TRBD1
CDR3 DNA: TGTGCCAGTAGTGTCAAAGGGGGCGCTTCCATTCAGTACTTC
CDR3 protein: CASSVKGGASIQYF

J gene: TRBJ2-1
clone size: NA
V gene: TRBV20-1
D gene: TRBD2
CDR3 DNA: TGCAGTGCGATTACTAGCGGGGGCACGATCTTC
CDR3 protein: CSAITSGGTIF

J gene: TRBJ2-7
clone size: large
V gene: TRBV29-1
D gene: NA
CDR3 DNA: TGCAGCGTTGATGAAGGGGCCGACGAGCAGTACTTC
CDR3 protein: CSVDEGADEQYF

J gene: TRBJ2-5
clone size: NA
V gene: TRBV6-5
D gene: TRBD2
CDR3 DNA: TGTGCCAGCAGACGTGGGACTAGCGGGGTCCAAGAGACCCAGTACTTC
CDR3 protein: CASRRGTSGVQETQYF

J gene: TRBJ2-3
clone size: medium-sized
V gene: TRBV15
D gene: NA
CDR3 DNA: TGTGCCACCAAGTTGGGGGGCACAGATACGCAGTATTTT
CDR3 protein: CATKLGGTDTQYF

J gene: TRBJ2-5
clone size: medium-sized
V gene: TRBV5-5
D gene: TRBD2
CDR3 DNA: TGTGCCAGCAGCTTGGCTAGCGGGGGAACACAGACCCAGTACTTC
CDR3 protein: CASSLASGGTQTQYF

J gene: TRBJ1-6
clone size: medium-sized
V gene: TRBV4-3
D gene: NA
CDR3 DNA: TGCGCCAGCAGCCAAGATCTCGGTCAGGCCCAGTCCCTTTTTAATTCACCCCTCCACTTT
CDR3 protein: CASSQDLGQAQSLFNSPLHF

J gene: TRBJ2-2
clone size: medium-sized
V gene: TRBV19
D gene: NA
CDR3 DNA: TGTGCCAGTAGTATAGGCCAGGGGAGCACCGGGGAGCTGTTTTTT
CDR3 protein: CASSIGQGSTGELFF

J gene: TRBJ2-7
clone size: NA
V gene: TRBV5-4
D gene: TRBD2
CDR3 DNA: TGTGCCAGCAGCAATAAACTAGCGGGGGGCTCCTACGAGCAGTACTTC
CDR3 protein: CASSNKLAGGSYEQYF

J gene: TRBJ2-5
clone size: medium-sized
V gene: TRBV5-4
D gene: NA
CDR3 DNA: TGTGCCAGCAGCTTGTGGGGGGCGCAAGAGACCCAGTACTTC
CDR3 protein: CASSLWGAQETQYF

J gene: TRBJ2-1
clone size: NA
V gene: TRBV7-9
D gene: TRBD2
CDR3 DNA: TGTGCCAGCAGCACTAGCGGGGGGGCGAACAATGAGCAGTTCTTC
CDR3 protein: CASSTSGGANNEQFF

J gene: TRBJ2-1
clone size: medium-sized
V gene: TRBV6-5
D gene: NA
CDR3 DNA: TGTGCCAGCAGGGCAGGGGTCAACTACAATGAGCAGTTCTTC
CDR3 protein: CASRAGVNYNEQFF

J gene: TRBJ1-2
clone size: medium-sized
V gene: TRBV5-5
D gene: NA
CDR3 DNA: TGTGCCAGCAGCTTTTCAGGGGTGAGTGGCTACACCTTC
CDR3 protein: CASSFSGVSGYTF

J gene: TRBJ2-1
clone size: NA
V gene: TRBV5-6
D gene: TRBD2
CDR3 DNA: TGTGCCAGCAGCTCCTCCCGGCCTAGCGGGGGGCGGAACAATGAGCAGTTCTTC
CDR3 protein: CASSSSRPSGGRNNEQFF

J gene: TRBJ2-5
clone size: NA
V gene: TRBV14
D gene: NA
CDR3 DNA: TGTGCCAGCAGCCAAGGAGGGCGGCGGGACCAAGAGACCCAGTACTTC
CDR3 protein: CASSQGGRRDQETQYF

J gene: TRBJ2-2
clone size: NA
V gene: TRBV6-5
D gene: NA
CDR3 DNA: TGTGCCAGCAGTAACCGAGGGGCCCCCGGGGAGCTGTTTTTT
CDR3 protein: CASSNRGAPGELFF

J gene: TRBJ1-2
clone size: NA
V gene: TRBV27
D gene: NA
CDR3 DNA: TGTGCCAGCAGTTTATTAGAAGGGTCTGGCTACACCTTC
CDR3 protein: CASSLLEGSGYTF

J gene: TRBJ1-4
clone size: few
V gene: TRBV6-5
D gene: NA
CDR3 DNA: TGTGCCAGCAGTTCGACAGGCCGTAATGAAAAACTGTTTTTT
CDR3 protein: CASSSTGRNEKLFF

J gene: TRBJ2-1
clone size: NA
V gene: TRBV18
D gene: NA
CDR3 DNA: TGTGCCAGCTCACCAGAGGGCGGGGGCCTTTACAATGAGCAGTTCTTC
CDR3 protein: CASSPEGGGLYNEQFF

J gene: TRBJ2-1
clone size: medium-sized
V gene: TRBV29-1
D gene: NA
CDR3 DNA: TGCAGCGTTGGTGGCCAGGGAAGTCCTGAGCAGTTCTTC
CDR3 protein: CSVGGQGSPEQFF

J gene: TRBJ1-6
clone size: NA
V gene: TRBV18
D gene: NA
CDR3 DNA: TGTGCCAGCAGAGAAATCCAGGGGAATTCACCCCTCCACTTT
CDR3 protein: CASREIQGNSPLHF

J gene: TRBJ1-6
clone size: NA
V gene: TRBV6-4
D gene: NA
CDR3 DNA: TGTGCCAGCCGTTCAGGGCCCAACCATAATTCACCCCTCCACTTT
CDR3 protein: CASRSGPNHNSPLHF

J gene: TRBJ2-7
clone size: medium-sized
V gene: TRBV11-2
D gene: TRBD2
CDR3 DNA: TGTGCCAGCAGCTCCTGGACTAGCGGGGCCTACGAGCAGTACTTC
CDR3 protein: CASSSWTSGAYEQYF

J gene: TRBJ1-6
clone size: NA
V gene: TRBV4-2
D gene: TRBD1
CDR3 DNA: TGTGCCAGCAGCCAAGAGTGGGTATCGAGACAGGGGGGTTCACCCCTCCACTTT
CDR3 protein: CASSQEWVSRQGGSPLHF

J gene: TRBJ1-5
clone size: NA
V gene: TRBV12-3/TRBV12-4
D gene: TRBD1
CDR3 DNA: TGTGCCAGCAGTTTGGGTAACACAGGGGGCGCGAGTCAGCCCCAGCATTTT
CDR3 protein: CASSLGNTGGASQPQHF

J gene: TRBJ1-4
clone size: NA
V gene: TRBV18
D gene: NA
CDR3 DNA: TGTGCCAGCTCACCGGAGGGGTATGCAACTAATGAAAAACTGTTTTTT
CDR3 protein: CASSPEGYATNEKLFF

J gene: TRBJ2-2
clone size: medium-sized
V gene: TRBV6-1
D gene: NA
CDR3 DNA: TGTGCCAGTTCGCCTAGGTGGACCGGGGAGCTGTTTTTT
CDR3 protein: CASSPRWTGELFF

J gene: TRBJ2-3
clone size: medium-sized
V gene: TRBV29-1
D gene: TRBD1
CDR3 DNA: TGCAGCGTTACCCGGGACAGGGGAATGGGAGATACGCAGTATTTT
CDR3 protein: CSVTRDRGMGDTQYF

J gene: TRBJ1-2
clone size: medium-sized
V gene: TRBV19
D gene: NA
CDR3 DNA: TGTGCCAGTAGTCTGGGACCTAATGGCTACACCTTC
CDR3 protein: CASSLGPNGYTF

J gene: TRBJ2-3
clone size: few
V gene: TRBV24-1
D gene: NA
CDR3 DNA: TGTGCCACCAGTGATTTGTCCGAGGGCACAGATACGCAGTATTTT
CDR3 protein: CATSDLSEGTDTQYF

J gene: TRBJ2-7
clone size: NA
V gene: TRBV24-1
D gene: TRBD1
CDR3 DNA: TGTGCCACCAGTGATTTAAGGGACAGCTACGAGCAGTACTTC
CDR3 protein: CATSDLRDSYEQYF

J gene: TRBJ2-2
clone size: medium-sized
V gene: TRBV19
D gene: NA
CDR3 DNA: TGTGCCAGTAGTACAGGGCCCTCGCGGGAGCTGTTTTTT
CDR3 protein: CASSTGPSRELFF

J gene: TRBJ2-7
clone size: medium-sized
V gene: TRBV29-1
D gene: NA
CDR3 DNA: TGCAGCGTCCGGGACTCCTACGAGCAGTACTTC
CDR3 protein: CSVRDSYEQYF

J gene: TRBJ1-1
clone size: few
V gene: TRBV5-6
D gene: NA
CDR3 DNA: TGTGCCAGCAGCTTGGCGGCAGGGCGGAACACTGAAGCTTTCTTT
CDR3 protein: CASSLAAGRNTEAFF

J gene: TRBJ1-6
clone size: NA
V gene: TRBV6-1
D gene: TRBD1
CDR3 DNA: TGTGCCAGCAGTGTATCGACAGGGGGCTTTTCACCCCTCCACTTT
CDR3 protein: CASSVSTGGFSPLHF

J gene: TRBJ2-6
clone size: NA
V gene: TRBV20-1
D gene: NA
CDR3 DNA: TGCAGTGCCCAGCCCCTCTTCCAGGACTCTGGGGCCAACGTCCTGACTTTC
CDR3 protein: CSAQPLFQDSGANVLTF

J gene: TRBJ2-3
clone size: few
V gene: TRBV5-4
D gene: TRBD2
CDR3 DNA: TGTGCCAGCAGCTTGGTCTCCAGCGGGGGGGCAGATACGCAGTATTTT
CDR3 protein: CASSLVSSGGADTQYF